This TCR beta chain was recorded in a study of blood T cells in healthy people across ages. General observations from the study: A greater number of naive CD4+ cells and higher diversity distinguished long-lived donors from aged donors.

Germline assignment: CDR1 MNHNS and CDR2 SASEGT. With 7 bases removed from V and 1 base from J, the gap between germline ends came to 19 bases. The CDR3 length is 16 residues. On this clonotype: Its cognate antigen is unknown.

Combining a sample-barcoded 5' primer with a J-beta primer mix, a second PCR ran for roughly 7 to 11 cycles. Each CDR3 protein gets one entry after TCRdb re-called the 5' RACE reads with MiXCR. This table holds about 780,000 distinct CDR3 sequences, about 46% found once. No fewer than 5 micrograms of total RNA were isolated from every sample. The chain has TRBV6-1 and TRBJ2-5, with a tentative D call TRBD2 (6 bases). Sequenced: blood. This TCR derives from a man at least 80 years old in good health. The CDR3 sequence: CASNPGGGLSQETQYF. The CDR3 region has the DNA TGTGCCAGCAACCCCGGGGGTGGACTATCCCAAGAGACCCAGTACTTC.